Listed below are T cell receptor beta chains from one sample, sequenced in a study of blood T cells in healthy people across ages. TCRdb analysed the 5' RACE reads with MiXCR anew, one entry per CDR3 protein. The sample carries about 1.4 million distinct CDR3 sequences, roughly 64% recorded once. The sequenced sample consisted of blood. These receptors all come from a man in his late teens or twenties in good health. The CDR3 runs from the conserved cysteine through the conserved F or W. Fields, in order: D gene, clone size, J gene, V gene, CDR3 DNA, CDR3 protein. D genes are given only for firm matches. Expanded clones are given a class, and other clones once, few, many or no size at all.

NA	few	TRBJ1-2	TRBV20-1	TGCAGTGCAACGTCAGGGGCTAGGGGCTATGGCTACACCTTC	CSATSGARGYGYTF
NA	once	TRBJ1-2	TRBV2	TGTGCCAGCGTAGTCGACAGCTATGGCTACACCTTC	CASVVDSYGYTF
TRBD1	NA	TRBJ1-5	TRBV18	TGTGCCAGCTCCCCCGGGCAGGGGGGGGCCCAGCATTTT	CASSPGQGGAQHF
TRBD2	NA	TRBJ2-5	TRBV15	TGTGCCACCAGCAGAGAAGGGAGGGGCTTTCAAGAGACCCAGTACTTC	CATSREGRGFQETQYF
TRBD1	few	TRBJ2-4	TRBV7-2	TGTGCCAGCAGCCGAACCGGGACAGGGAGGAACATTCAGTACTTC	CASSRTGTGRNIQYF
NA	NA	TRBJ1-2	TRBV21-1	TGTGCCAGGAACCCCCCCTCCATACAACGACCTAACTATGGCTACACCTTC	CARNPPSIQRPNYGYTF
NA	few	TRBJ2-1	TRBV7-2	TGTGCCAGCAGCTTACCGGGCGACAGCAATGAGCAGTTCTTC	CASSLPGDSNEQFF
TRBD2	NA	TRBJ2-1	TRBV11-2	TGTGCCAGCAGCTCGAATCTAGCGGGAGGGTACAATGAGCAGTTCTTC	CASSSNLAGGYNEQFF
NA	NA	TRBJ1-2	TRBV6-1	TGTGCCAGCAGTGAAGCGCTTCGGGGGGGCCGAAGACCTAACTATGGCTACACCTTC	CASSEALRGGRRPNYGYTF
TRBD2	few	TRBJ2-3	TRBV29-1	TGCAGCGTATGGGGGACTAGCGAGAGCACAGATACGCAGTATTTT	CSVWGTSESTDTQYF
NA	NA	TRBJ1-5	TRBV6-2/TRBV6-3	TGTGCCAGCAGTTACGGTAGGTTGGGCAATCAGCCCCAGCATTTT	CASSYGRLGNQPQHF
NA	NA	TRBJ2-3	TRBV15	TGTGCCACCAGCAGAGATAGGGGCAGTCTACTCACAGATACGCAGTATTTT	CATSRDRGSLLTDTQYF
NA	NA	TRBJ1-5	TRBV15	TGTGCCACCAGCAGAGTCCGAGGGGTAAGGAGCAATCAGCCCCAGCATTTT	CATSRVRGVRSNQPQHF
TRBD2	NA	TRBJ2-4	TRBV7-2	TGTGCCAGCAGCTTAGTTGGCGGGAGGGGAGGCCAAAACATTCAGTACTTC	CASSLVGGRGGQNIQYF
NA	NA	TRBJ1-1	TRBV18	TGTGCCAGCTCACCACCAAGGAAGACTGAAGCTTTCTTT	CASSPPRKTEAFF
NA	NA	TRBJ2-1	TRBV5-1	TGCGCCAGCAGCCTTGTAGCCGACGGGGACAATGAGCAGTTCTTC	CASSLVADGDNEQFF
NA	few	TRBJ2-3	TRBV9	TGTGCCAGCAGCGTAGAGGTCACAGATACGCAGTATTTT	CASSVEVTDTQYF
NA	NA	TRBJ2-2	TRBV7-2	TGTGCCAGCAGCTTCCCGCCAAGTAGGGAGCTGTTTTTT	CASSFPPSRELFF
NA	NA	TRBJ2-3	TRBV7-9	TGTGCCAGCAGCTTAGCCCAGGGGCGCGCAGATACGCAGTATTTT	CASSLAQGRADTQYF
TRBD1	once	TRBJ2-3	TRBV24-1	TGTGCCACCAGTCCCTCCGGGACAGGGGAGTATACGCAGTATTTT	CATSPSGTGEYTQYF
NA	NA	TRBJ1-6	TRBV18	TGTGCCAGCTCACCAGTGCGACAGCTCCAAACCCCGTATAATTCACCCCTCCACTTT	CASSPVRQLQTPYNSPLHF
TRBD2	many	TRBJ2-7	TRBV24-1	TGTGCCACCAGTTTCGGGCTAGCGGGAAACGAGCAGTACTTC	CATSFGLAGNEQYF
NA	NA	TRBJ2-5	TRBV20-1	TGCAGTGCTAGATGGGCGGGACAAGAGACCCAGTACTTC	CSARWAGQETQYF
TRBD1	few	TRBJ2-3	TRBV18	TGTGCCAGCTCCCACAACCGGGACAGGGATCCAGATACGCAGTATTTT	CASSHNRDRDPDTQYF
NA	NA	TRBJ1-4	TRBV6-1	TGTGCCAGCAGTGATGGGAACAGTGAAAAACTGTTTTTT	CASSDGNSEKLFF
NA	NA	TRBJ2-7	TRBV20-1	TGCAGTGCCACCCAGACAGTTCCTAGGCGCTACGAGCAGTACTTC	CSATQTVPRRYEQYF
NA	few	TRBJ1-2	TRBV7-9	TGTGCCAGCAGCTCGAACATGCCTGGCTACACCTTC	CASSSNMPGYTF
NA	NA	TRBJ2-2	TRBV7-9	TGTGCCAGCAGCTTATCCAGGACAGTCACCGGGGAGCTGTTTTTT	CASSLSRTVTGELFF
NA	NA	TRBJ2-5	TRBV29-1	TGCAGCGTTGACAGGCTGCAAGAGACCCAGTACTTC	CSVDRLQETQYF
TRBD1	few	TRBJ2-7	TRBV13	TGTGCCAGCAGCCTCACGACAGGGGTCTACGAGCAGTACTTC	CASSLTTGVYEQYF
TRBD1	NA	TRBJ1-5	TRBV6-1	TGTGCCAGCACGGAGGGGGCTTTCAATCAGCCCCAGCATTTT	CASTEGAFNQPQHF
TRBD2	NA	TRBJ2-1	TRBV27	TGTGCCAGCAGTTTAAGACTAGCGGGGGGGCTGGGTTACAATGAGCAGTTCTTC	CASSLRLAGGLGYNEQFF
TRBD1	NA	TRBJ2-7	TRBV18	TGTGCCAGCTCACCCGAAGCGGGACAGGGTTTTCGGTACGAGCAGTACTTC	CASSPEAGQGFRYEQYF
NA	few	TRBJ2-5	TRBV6-6	TGTGCCAGCAGTTACACGGACAGAGAAGAGACCCAGTACTTC	CASSYTDREETQYF
NA	NA	TRBJ2-4	TRBV4-1	TGCGCCAGCAGCCAAGATGTAGGAGATAGGGTCAAAAACATTCAGTACTTC	CASSQDVGDRVKNIQYF
TRBD2	NA	TRBJ2-1	TRBV9	TGTGCCAGCAGCCCCAAGACTAGCGGGGGGCCTCGCTCCTACAATGAGCAGTTCTTC	CASSPKTSGGPRSYNEQFF
TRBD1	few	TRBJ2-7	TRBV20-1	TGCAGTGCTAGATCGGACAGGGTATCTTACGAGCAGTACTTC	CSARSDRVSYEQYF
NA	once	TRBJ2-1	TRBV12-3/TRBV12-4	TGTGCCAGCAGTTTTGGGATCCGAGTAGCGTTTTACAATGAGCAGTTCTTC	CASSFGIRVAFYNEQFF
TRBD1	NA	TRBJ1-5	TRBV12-3/TRBV12-4	TGTGCCAGCAGTTTCATCGTTCACCGGGACAGGGGGCTAATTAGCAATCAGCCCCAGCATTTT	CASSFIVHRDRGLISNQPQHF
NA	NA	TRBJ1-2	TRBV7-8	TGTGCCAGCAGTCCCCAGAGGGAGGGAATTATTGAGGGCTATGGCTACACCTTC	CASSPQREGIIEGYGYTF
NA	NA	TRBJ2-3	TRBV4-1	TGCGCCAGCAGCCATATAGCTGTAGATACGCAGTATTTT	CASSHIAVDTQYF
NA	NA	TRBJ1-4	TRBV7-9	TGTGCCAGCAGCTTAGACGCAAGAGGGGATGAAAAACTGTTTTTT	CASSLDARGDEKLFF
NA	NA	TRBJ1-1	TRBV12-3/TRBV12-4	TGTGCCAGCCATGAAGCTGGGGCGACGAACACTGAAGCTTTCTTT	CASHEAGATNTEAFF
TRBD1	NA	TRBJ1-4	TRBV7-9	TGTGCCAGCAGCACGGCAGGGGGGGCAACTAATGAAAAACTGTTTTTT	CASSTAGGATNEKLFF
NA	NA	TRBJ2-7	TRBV5-1	TGCGCCAGCAGCTTGGGGACAGATTTCTACGAGCAGTACTTC	CASSLGTDFYEQYF